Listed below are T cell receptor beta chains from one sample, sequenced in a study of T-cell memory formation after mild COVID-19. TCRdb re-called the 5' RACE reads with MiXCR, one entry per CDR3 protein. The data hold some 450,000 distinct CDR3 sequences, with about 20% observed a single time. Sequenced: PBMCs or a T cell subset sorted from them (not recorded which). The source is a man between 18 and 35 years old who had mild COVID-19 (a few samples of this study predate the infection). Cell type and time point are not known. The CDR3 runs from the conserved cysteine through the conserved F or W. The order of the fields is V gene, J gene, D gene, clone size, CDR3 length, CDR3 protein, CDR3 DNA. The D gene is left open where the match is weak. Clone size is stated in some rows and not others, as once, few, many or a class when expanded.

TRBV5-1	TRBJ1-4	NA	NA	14	CASSLEGGAEKLFF	TGCGCCAGCAGCTTGGAAGGTGGGGCGGAAAAACTGTTTTTT
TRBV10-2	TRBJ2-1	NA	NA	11	CASNLPNEQFF	TGCGCCAGCAACCTCCCGAATGAGCAGTTCTTC
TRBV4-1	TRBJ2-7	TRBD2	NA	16	CASSHLTSGGAYEQYF	TGCGCCAGCAGCCATTTAACTAGCGGGGGGGCCTACGAGCAGTACTTC
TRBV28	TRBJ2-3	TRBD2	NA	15	CASSVLAGQGNTQYF	TGTGCCAGCAGTGTACTAGCGGGGCAGGGGAATACGCAGTATTTT
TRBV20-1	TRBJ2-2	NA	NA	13	CSGQHSNTGELFF	TGCAGTGGACAGCACTCGAACACCGGGGAGCTGTTTTTT
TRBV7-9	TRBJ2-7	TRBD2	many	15	CASSPTGGAAYEQYF	TGTGCCAGCAGCCCTACCGGGGGGGCCGCCTACGAGCAGTACTTC
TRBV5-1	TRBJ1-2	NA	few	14	CASSAGPTNYGYTF	TGCGCCAGCAGCGCCGGACCTACTAACTATGGCTACACCTTC
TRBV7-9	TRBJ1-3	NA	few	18	CASSLAWQGWDSGNTIYF	TGTGCCAGCAGCTTAGCGTGGCAGGGTTGGGACTCTGGAAACACCATATATTTT
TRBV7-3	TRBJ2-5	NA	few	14	CASSFGIFGETQYF	TGTGCCAGCAGCTTTGGGATATTCGGAGAGACCCAGTACTTC
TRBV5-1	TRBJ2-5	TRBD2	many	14	CASSLTSGQETQYF	TGTGCCAGCAGCTTAACTAGCGGCCAAGAGACCCAGTACTTC
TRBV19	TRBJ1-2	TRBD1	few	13	CASSSMTGIGYTF	TGTGCCAGTAGTTCGATGACAGGGATTGGCTACACCTTC
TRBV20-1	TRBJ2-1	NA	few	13	CSARDPRYNEQFF	TGCAGTGCTAGAGATCCCCGCTACAATGAGCAGTTCTTC